One and the same sample provided the 7 T cell receptor beta chains below, sequenced in a study of beta chain features in type 1 diabetes. Expressed TCRB transcripts were sequenced because the entire RNA isolate underwent reverse transcription. Measured with immunoSEQ multiplex PCR; TCRdb has only the in-frame clones, and not every one. Counted here are fewer than 400,000 clones, roughly 8% occurring once; the ten biggest clones make up 0.44%. The sample taken for sequencing was central memory CD4+ T cells from blood. These receptors all stem from a young woman in good health.

The sample holds many counts of this clone. The chain uses TRBV29-1 and TRBJ1-1, with D perhaps TRBD1 (5 bases). In germline, CDR1 is SQVTM, CDR2 ANQGSEA. The CDR3 covers 13 residues. The ends were cut back, 4 bases at V and 4 bases at J, with 13 bases in the middle. CDR3 sequence reads: CSVATQGGTEAFF. The CDR3 coding sequence is TGCAGCGTTGCTACCCAGGGTGGCACTGAAGCTTTCTTT.

The chain carries TRBV10-3 and TRBJ2-7; D uncertain. Germline CDR1 ENHRY, CDR2 SYGVKD. The ends were cut back, 4 bases at V and 3 bases at J, with 7 bases in the middle. The CDR3 is 12 residues long. CDR3 sequence reads: CAISAMIYEQYF. The CDR3, as DNA: TGTGCCATCAGTGCTATGATCTACGAGCAGTACTTC.

This clone has just a few counts. The chain recombines TRBV5-4 with TRBJ2-4; possible D gene TRBD1, 5 bases. There are 17 residues in the CDR3. V was cut by 4 bases and J by 3 bases, with 20 bases left in between. Germline assignment: CDR1 SGHNT and CDR2 YYREEE (reference sequence). In DNA, the CDR3 is TGTGCCAGCAGCGCCCCCCCCAGGGCTACCAACAAAAACATTCAGTACTTC. Its translation is CASSAPPRATNKNIQYF.

This chain links TRBV28 with TRBJ1-2, with TRBD1 matching 9 bases. In germline, CDR1 is MDHEN, CDR2 SYDVKM. V shed 10 bases and J 4 bases; nucleotides not matched to a gene: 13. This CDR3 has 15 amino acids. The DNA of the CDR3 is TGTGCCACCCTCCCCGCGGACAGGGGCCGCTATGGCTACACCTTC. This codes for CATLPADRGRYGYTF.

The rearrangement uses TRBV4-2 and TRBJ2-7; 9 nucleotides agree with TRBD2. The CDR3 is 15 residues long. Germline V gene lookup returns CDR1 LGHNA and CDR2 YNFKEQ. V lost 4 bases to trimming and J lost 4 bases; unmatched junction nucleotides: 8. CDR3 DNA: TGTGCCAGCAGCCGCATTAGCGGGAGCCAATACGAGCAGTACTTC. It encodes CASSRISGSQYEQYF.

CDR3 bases: TGTGCCAGCTCGCCCCTTGGAGCGGGAGTTCGGAATGAGCAGTTCTTC. This translates into CASSPLGAGVRNEQFF. This chain joins TRBV18 and TRBJ2-1, with 8 bases aligning to TRBD2. This CDR3 region has 16 residues. Germline lookup yields CDR1 KGHSH and CDR2 LQKENI. V dropped 6 bases and J dropped 7; count of bases not matched to a gene: 14.

This clone was seen ten or more times. The sample contains more than one DNA sequence encoding this CDR3. V usage is TRBV5-1 and J usage is TRBJ1-1; D unclear. This CDR3 is built from 13 residues. The germline CDR1 and CDR2 sequences are SGHRS and YFSETQ. The ends were cut back, 0 bases at V and 0 bases at J, with 3 bases in the middle. The CDR3 loop is CASSLGVNTEAFF. Written as DNA, the CDR3 is TGCGCCAGCAGCTTGGGGGTGAACACTGAAGCTTTCTTT.